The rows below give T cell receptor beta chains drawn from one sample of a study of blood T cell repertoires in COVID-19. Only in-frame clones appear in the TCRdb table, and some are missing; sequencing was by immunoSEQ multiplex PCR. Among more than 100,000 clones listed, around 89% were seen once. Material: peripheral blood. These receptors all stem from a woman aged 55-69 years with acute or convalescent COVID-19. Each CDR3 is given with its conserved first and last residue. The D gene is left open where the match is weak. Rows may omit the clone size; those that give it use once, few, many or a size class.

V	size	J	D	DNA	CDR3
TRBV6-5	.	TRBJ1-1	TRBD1	TGTGCCAGCAGTCCCCGGGGACAGTTGAACACTGAAGCTTTCTTT	CASSPRGQLNTEAFF
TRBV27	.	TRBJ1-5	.	TGTGCCAGCAGTTTATCGCCCGGGGGCAATCAGCCCCAGCATTTT	CASSLSPGGNQPQHF
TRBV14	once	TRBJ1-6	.	TGTGCCAGCAGCGGGTCAGGGGCAGGGAGTAATTCACCCCTCCACTTT	CASSGSGAGSNSPLHF
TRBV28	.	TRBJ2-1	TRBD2	TGTGCCAGCGGATCTAGCGGGAGGAGACATGAGCAGTTCTTC	CASGSSGRRHEQFF
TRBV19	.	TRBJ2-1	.	TGTGCCAGTAGTGGACAACAGGGAGAAACGAGTGAGCAGTTCTTC	CASSGQQGETSEQFF
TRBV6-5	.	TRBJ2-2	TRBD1	TGTGCCAGTACAACAGGGGCCAACACCGGGGAGCTGTTTTTT	CASTTGANTGELFF
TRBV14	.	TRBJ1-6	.	TGTGCCAGCAGCCCTCAACAGGGAGTCTACTCACCCCTCCACTTT	CASSPQQGVYSPLHF
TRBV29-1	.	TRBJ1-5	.	TGCAGCGTCGCTCAGGGTCTCAATCAGCCCCAGCATTTT	CSVAQGLNQPQHF
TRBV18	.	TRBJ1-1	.	TGTGCCAGCAGGGGGAACACTGAAGCTTTCTTT	CASRGNTEAFF
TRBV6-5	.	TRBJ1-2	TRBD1	TGTGCCAGCAGTACCGGGACAGGGGGTGGGTATGGCTACACCTTC	CASSTGTGGGYGYTF
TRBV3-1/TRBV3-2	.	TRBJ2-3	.	TGTGCCAGCAGCCAAACTAGCTCTTACACAGATACGCAGTATTTT	CASSQTSSYTDTQYF
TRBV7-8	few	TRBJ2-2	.	TGTGCCAGCAGCCCCCGACTGGGCACCGGGGAGCTGTTTTTT	CASSPRLGTGELFF
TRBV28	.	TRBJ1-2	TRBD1	TGTGCCTCCCAAGACAGGGCCTATGGCTACACCTTC	CASQDRAYGYTF
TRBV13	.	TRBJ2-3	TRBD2	TGTGCCAGCAGCTCTTTAGCGGGAGCCCCAGATACGCAGTATTTT	CASSSLAGAPDTQYF
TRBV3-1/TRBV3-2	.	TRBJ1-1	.	TGTGCCAGCACTACAACGGGGGGAAGCACTGAAGCTTTCTTT	CASTTTGGSTEAFF
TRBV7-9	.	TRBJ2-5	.	TGTGCCAGCAGCTTTTACTCAACGGGCCAAGAGACCCAGTACTTC	CASSFYSTGQETQYF
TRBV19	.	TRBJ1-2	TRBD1	TGTGCCAGTAGTAGTGATCCAGGGGGCGTTCGTGGCTACACCTTC	CASSSDPGGVRGYTF
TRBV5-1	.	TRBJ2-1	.	TGCGCCAGCACTCGGGACACGGCTTACAATGAGCAGTTCTTC	CASTRDTAYNEQFF
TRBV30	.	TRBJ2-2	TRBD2	TGTGCCTGGGGGATAGCGGGAGGTTCCGGGGAGCTGTTTTTT	CAWGIAGGSGELFF
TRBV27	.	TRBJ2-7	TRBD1	TGTGCCAGCACTTCTAGGACAGGGTCAAGAGTCTCCTACGAGCAGTACTTC	CASTSRTGSRVSYEQYF
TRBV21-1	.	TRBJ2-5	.	TGTGCCAGCAGCCTTCGTCGGACATCCAGGACCCAGTACTTC	CASSLRRTSRTQYF
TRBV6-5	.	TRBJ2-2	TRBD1	TGTGCCAGCAGTTACTCGGGACAGGCTAACACCGGGGAGCTGTTTTTT	CASSYSGQANTGELFF
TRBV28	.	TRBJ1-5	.	TGTGCCAGCAGCCTAGACCAGGGGATGGGTCAGCCCCAGCATTTT	CASSLDQGMGQPQHF
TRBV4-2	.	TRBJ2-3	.	TGTGCCAGCAGCCAAGTTGGAGGAGGTACTTACACAGATACGCAGTATTTT	CASSQVGGGTYTDTQYF
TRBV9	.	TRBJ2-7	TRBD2	TGTGCCAGCAGCGTAGGGGAGGGCCTCCGAGAGCAGTACTTC	CASSVGEGLREQYF
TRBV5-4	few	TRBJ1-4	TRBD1	TGTGCCAGCAGCACCTCCGGGACAGGGCGGAAAAAACTGTTTTTT	CASSTSGTGRKKLFF
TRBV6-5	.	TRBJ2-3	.	TGTGCCACCATAAATCCTGGGCCAGATACGCAGTATTTT	CATINPGPDTQYF
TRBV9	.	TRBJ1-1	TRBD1	TGTGCCAGCAGCGTAGAGACAGGGGTGAGCACTGAAGCTTTCTTT	CASSVETGVSTEAFF